These 23 T cell receptor beta chains share one sample of origin, sequenced in a study of identifying expanded T cells in peripheral blood. Using immunoSEQ multiplex PCR, the repertoire was profiled, and TCRdb retains in-frame clones only, with some absent. Among 90,000 or so clones listed, around 90% were seen once. Sequenced: blood. Receptor source: a person aged 18 to 70 in good health.

The chain couples TRBV19 to TRBJ1-5; D gene ambiguous. CDR3 size: 13 residues. Trimming pared 2 bases from V and 7 bases from J, leaving 9 bases between. From germline, CDR1 is LNHDA and CDR2 SQIVND (reference sequence). The CDR3 coding sequence is TGTGCCAGTAGTATATTCCAGAACCAGCCCCAGCATTTT. Encoded protein: CASSIFQNQPQHF.

V and J are TRBV10-3 and TRBJ1-2; 7 nucleotides match TRBD1. The germline V gene has CDR1 ENHRY and CDR2 SYGVKD. The CDR3 consists of 14 residues. Unmatched junction bases numbered 5, after V lost 1 base and J lost 6 bases. The CDR3 DNA reads as TGTGCCATCAGTGAGTTACAGGGGCTCAATGGCTACACCTTC. Its protein is CAISELQGLNGYTF.

V and J are TRBV4-2 and TRBJ1-5; D unclear. V lost 4 bases to trimming and J lost 7 bases, with 17 bases between them. The CDR3 is 15 amino acids. Germline V gives CDR1 LGHNA, CDR2 YNFKEQ. The CDR3: CASSPSSGQMQPQHF. CDR3 bases: TGTGCCAGCAGCCCCTCCTCCGGTCAGATGCAGCCCCAGCATTTT.

This sequence joins TRBV7-8 and TRBJ1-6; 7 nucleotides align to TRBD1. The CDR3 is 18 amino acids. V was clipped by 1 base and J by 1 base; unmatched bases: 7. Germline loops: CDR1 SGHVS, CDR2 FQNEAQ. This CDR3 reads CASSLDITGASYNSPLHF. In DNA form, the CDR3 reads TGTGCCAGCAGCTTAGATATCACAGGGGCGTCCTATAATTCACCCCTCCACTTT.

The J gene is TRBJ1-3, the V gene TRBV18; D is ambiguous. The V gene lost 0 bases and the J gene lost 2 bases, with 8 bases spanning the gap. The CDR3 covers 15 residues. Germline V CDR1 and CDR2: KGHSH, LQKENI. This CDR3 reads CASSPPKGPGNTIYF. The DNA of the CDR3 is TGTGCCAGCTCACCACCAAAGGGCCCTGGAAACACCATATATTTT.

J is TRBJ1-5 and V is TRBV19; weak D call: TRBD1 (5 bases). The CDR3 consists of 14 residues. With 4 bases removed from V and 2 bases from J, the gap between germline ends came to 9 bases. CDR1 is LNHDA, CDR2 SQIVND, per germline (reference sequence). The CDR3 sequence: CASSKQGGNQPQHF. DNA for the CDR3: TGTGCCAGTAGTAAGCAGGGTGGCAATCAGCCCCAGCATTTT. Full variable domain (rest looked up from reference TRBV19 and TRBJ1-5): DGGITQSPKYLFRKEGQNVTLSCEQNLNHDAMYWYRQDPGQGLRLIYYSQIVNDFQKGDIAEGYSVSREKKESFPLTVTSAQKNPTAFYLCASSKQGGNQPQHFGDGTRLSIL.

The chain carries TRBV7-2 and TRBJ1-1, with no clear D. Trimming cost V 3 bases and J 2 bases, with 4 bases left between them. CDR1 and CDR2 from the germline V gene are SGHTA and FQGNSA. CDR3 length: 12 amino acids. This CDR3 is CASSFGNTEAFF. CDR3 in DNA: TGTGCCAGCAGCTTTGGTAACACTGAAGCTTTCTTT.

This chain uses TRBV27 with TRBJ2-6; D is uncertain. The V end lost 7 bases, the J end lost 5 bases, and 12 bases lay between the germline ends. CDR1 and CDR2 (germline): MNHEY, SMNVEV (reference sequence). CDR3 length: 14 residues. CDR3 sequence: CASTPDFRANVLTF. DNA of the CDR3: TGTGCCAGCACCCCAGACTTCAGGGCCAACGTCCTGACTTTC. Drawing the rest from reference TRBV27 and TRBJ2-6, the complete variable domain is EAQVTQNPRYLITVTGKKLTVTCSQNMNHEYMSWYRQDPGLGLRQIYYSMNVEVTDKGDVPEGYKVSRKEKRNFPLILESPSPNQTSLYFCASTPDFRANVLTFGAGSRLTVL.

V usage is TRBV4-3 and J usage is TRBJ1-5; unclear D gene. Germline lookup yields CDR1 LGHNA and CDR2 YSLEER. This CDR3 spans 14 amino acids. The germline V and J ends were trimmed by 0 bases and 0 bases, with 3 bases remaining between them. CDR3 amino acids: CASSQDDSNQPQHF. In nucleotides, the CDR3 is TGCGCCAGCAGCCAAGATGATAGCAATCAGCCCCAGCATTTT.

The rearrangement links TRBV27 to TRBJ2-2; 10 nucleotides match TRBD2. The CDR3 sequence is 14 residues long. V lost 6 bases, J lost 5 bases, and 3 bases stayed unmatched. Germline CDR1 reads MNHEY; CDR2 reads SMNVEV (reference sequence). CDR3 sequence reads: CASRKRGGTGELFF. The CDR3 DNA reads as TGTGCCAGCAGAAAGCGGGGGGGGACCGGGGAGCTGTTTTTT.

V gene TRBV29-1 combines with J gene TRBJ2-7; maybe TRBD2 (6 bases). This CDR3 region has 10 residues. Germline V gene lookup returns CDR1 SQVTM and CDR2 ANQGSEA. V was cut by 4 bases and J by 8 bases, with 9 bases left in between. The CDR3 DNA follows: TGCAGCGTTGTCCGGGGGAAGCAGTACTTC. This sequence encodes CSVVRGKQYF.

J is TRBJ2-7 and V is TRBV5-1; weak D call: TRBD1 (5 bases). The germline CDR1 and CDR2 sequences are SGHRS and YFSETQ. V lost 2 bases, J lost 3 bases, and 12 bases lay in between. The CDR3 is 14 amino acids. Here the CDR3 reads CASSFTTEDYEQYF. The CDR3 nucleotides read TGCGCCAGCAGCTTCACGACAGAGGACTACGAGCAGTACTTC. Supplemented by reference TRBV5-1 and TRBJ2-7, the full variable domain reads KAGVTQTPRYLIKTRGQQVTLSCSPISGHRSVSWYQQTPGQGLQFLFEYFSETQRNKGNFPGRFSGRQFSNSRSEMNVSTLELGDSALYLCASSFTTEDYEQYFGPGTRLTVT.

CDR3 loop: CASSQDRGSIYEQYF. The CDR3 coding sequence is TGCGCCAGCAGCCAAGACAGGGGGTCTATCTACGAGCAGTACTTC. The genes are TRBV4-3 and TRBJ2-7, with 7 bases matching TRBD1. V lost 0 bases, J lost 3 bases, and 5 bases stayed unmatched. CDR3 size: 15 residues. Looked up from germline, CDR1 is LGHNA and CDR2 is YSLEER.

The chain couples TRBV25-1 to TRBJ1-2; D not resolved. CDR1 is MGHDK and CDR2 is SYGVNS in the germline V gene. The CDR3 loop spans 14 amino acids. Trimming pared 7 bases from V and 2 bases from J, leaving 14 bases between. CDR3 in amino acids: CASMGASVNYGYTF. DNA for the CDR3: TGTGCCAGCATGGGTGCGTCGGTCAACTATGGCTACACCTTC.

The CDR3 here is CASSFVGRTMNTEAFF. CDR3 sequence (DNA): TGTGCCAGCAGTTTTGTGGGGCGTACTATGAACACTGAAGCTTTCTTT. This sequence joins TRBV28 and TRBJ1-1, with a possible D match to TRBD1 (5 bases). Germline CDR1 MDHEN, CDR2 SYDVKM. V was cut by 3 bases and J by 0 bases, with 14 bases left in between. This CDR3 contains 16 residues.

The genes are TRBV5-1 and TRBJ1-1; D remains ambiguous. Germline V gene sequence: CDR1 SGHRS, CDR2 YFSETQ. Trimming left V 1 base short and J 1 base short, with 5 bases between. The CDR3 extends over 13 amino acids. CDR3 residues: CASSLFGNTEAFF. The CDR3, as DNA: TGCGCCAGCAGCTTGTTCGGGAACACTGAAGCTTTCTTT.

The CDR3 sequence is CASSSGDGGPGETQYF. CDR3 coding DNA: TGTGCCAGCAGCTCGGGGGATGGGGGCCCCGGAGAGACCCAGTACTTC. The chain joins TRBV5-4 to TRBJ2-5; D possibly uses TRBD1 or TRBD2 (6 bases each). CDR1 is SGHNT, CDR2 YYREEE, per germline (reference sequence). V was trimmed by 3 bases and J by 4 bases, leaving 19 bases between them. The CDR3 spans 16 residues.

The gene calls are TRBV4-2 and TRBJ2-3, with 10 nucleotides matching TRBD2. The junction had 5 bases not matched to a gene; V was cut back by 2 bases and J by 3 bases. In germline, CDR1 is LGHNA, CDR2 YNFKEQ. The CDR3 covers 16 residues. In DNA form, the CDR3 reads TGTGCCAGCAGCCAATGGACTAGCGGAGGTACAGATACGCAGTATTTT. It specifies CASSQWTSGGTDTQYF.

V and J are TRBV7-2 and TRBJ2-7; the match to TRBD2 covers 9 bases. The CDR3 loop spans 14 amino acids. Trimming took 5 bases from V and 2 from J; bases not matched to a gene: 4. Per the germline V gene, CDR1 is SGHTA and CDR2 is FQGNSA. The CDR3 DNA reads TGTGCCAGCAGCGCGGCGGGAGGGACCTACGAGCAGTACTTC. Its protein product is CASSAAGGTYEQYF.

The gene calls are TRBV19 and TRBJ1-6, with D possibly TRBD1 on 5 matching bases. The CDR3 loop spans 18 amino acids. From germline, CDR1 is LNHDA and CDR2 SQIVND (reference sequence). The germline V and J ends were trimmed by 2 bases and 5 bases, with 19 bases remaining between them. The CDR3: CASSIRGSSRPDNSPLHF. The CDR3 DNA reads as TGTGCCAGTAGTATACGGGGGTCCTCCCGACCCGATAATTCACCCCTCCACTTT.

The CDR3 DNA is TGTGCCAGTAGTAGCGGCCCCAGGGGGCGCGGGGGTTCACCCCTCCACTTT. Residues: CASSSGPRGRGGSPLHF. This chain connects TRBV19 to TRBJ1-6; 8 nucleotides align to TRBD1. This CDR3 has 17 amino acids. Unmatched junction bases numbered 14, after V lost 4 bases and J lost 9 bases. Germline-derived CDR1 and CDR2 are LNHDA and SQIVND (reference sequence).

For the CDR3, the DNA is TGTGCCAGCTCCAAGGGGGTTACCTACAATGAGCAGTTCTTC. Its translation: CASSKGVTYNEQFF. The genes are TRBV28 and TRBJ2-1; maybe TRBD1 (6 bases). Looked up from germline, CDR1 is MDHEN and CDR2 is SYDVKM. The CDR3 loop spans 14 amino acids. V was clipped by 8 bases and J by 2 bases, with 13 bases between them.

J is TRBJ1-2 and V is TRBV13; no clear D. V lost 7 bases to trimming and J lost 8 bases, with 14 bases between them. This CDR3 is built from 12 residues. CDR1 and CDR2 from the germline V gene are PRHDT and FYEKMQ (reference sequence). In DNA, the CDR3 is TGTGCCAGCACCGGGCCCAAAGAGGGCTACACCTTC. Translation: CASTGPKEGYTF.